The TCR beta chain described here comes from a study of shared clonotypes between healthy human individuals. Concerning this clone: The antigen remains undetermined.

Naive CD45RA+ and memory CD45RA-negative subsets were split from CD4+ cells. The V and J ends lost 6 bases and 6 bases, in that order; junction bases with no gene match: 6. Germline-derived CDR1 and CDR2 are MDHEN and SYDVKM. This CDR3 region has 14 residues. Study-level findings and limits: Sequencing depth was predicted to influence how clonotypes are shared among donors.

Each replicate PCR on the sorted subsets used about 220 ng DNA (around 30,000 T cell genomes). Method: immunoSEQ multiplex PCR; TCRdb's copy keeps in-frame clones and lacks some. The sample includes 2 million to 2.5 million clones, nearly 97% of them seen just once. Material for sequencing was naive CD4+ T cells sorted from blood. Subset in this sample: CD45RA+ positively selected. The V and J genes are TRBV28 and TRBJ2-2; the match to TRBD2 covers 8 bases. The source is a man between 18 and 29 years old in good health. The DNA of the CDR3 is TGTGCCAGCAGGGGGACTAGTAGCGCCGGGGAGCTGTTTTTT. Its translation is CASRGTSSAGELFF.